The 8 T cell receptor beta chains in this list originate from one sample, sequenced in a study of technical replicates of blood from a few donors. Only in-frame clones appear in the TCRdb table, and some are missing; sequencing was by immunoSEQ multiplex PCR. Among under 80,000 clones listed, about nine tenths were seen once. The material sequenced was T cells isolated from PBMCs. These receptors were collected from a human donor in good health. Some clones in this sample may be carry-over from other donors' samples.

The chain uses TRBV29-1 and TRBJ2-7; TRBD2 agrees at 9 bases. The trim removed 0 bases at V and 6 bases at J, leaving 9 bases unmatched. The germline V gene encodes CDR1 SQVTM and CDR2 ANQGSEA. This CDR3 is built from 15 residues. The CDR3 loop reads CSVEDSPAGGTEQYF. CDR3 nucleotide sequence: TGCAGCGTTGAAGATTCGCCTGCGGGAGGGACCGAGCAGTACTTC.

V is TRBV28 and J is TRBJ2-7, with 7 nucleotides matching TRBD1. CDR1 is MDHEN and CDR2 is SYDVKM in the germline V gene. The CDR3 totals 12 residues. The V segment lost 3 bases and the J segment 6 bases; nucleotides outside the gene matches: 2. This chain's CDR3 is CASSFWDSEQYF. The DNA of the CDR3 is TGTGCCAGCAGTTTTTGGGACAGCGAGCAGTACTTC.

This chain links TRBV11-3 with TRBJ2-1, with 9 bases identical to TRBD1. This CDR3 region has 15 residues. The V and J ends lost 1 base and 7 bases, in that order; junction bases with no gene match: 5. Germline loops: CDR1 SGHNT, CDR2 YENEEA. CDR3 residues: CASSLGQGGMNEQFF. The CDR3 nucleotides are TGTGCCAGCAGCTTAGGACAGGGGGGTATGAATGAGCAGTTCTTC.

V gene TRBV10-3 combines with J gene TRBJ1-2; possibly TRBD1 for D (6 bases). V was cut by 2 bases and J by 4 bases, with 11 bases left in between. This CDR3 comprises 14 residues. The germline V gene has CDR1 ENHRY and CDR2 SYGVKD. This chain's CDR3 is CAISETDSSYGYTF. CDR3 nucleotides: TGTGCCATCAGTGAGACGGACAGCAGCTATGGCTACACCTTC.

The chain is built from TRBV14 and TRBJ2-7; 9 bases fit TRBD2. The CDR3 length is 16 residues. Germline V lookup: CDR1 SGHDN, CDR2 FVKESK. Unmatched junction bases numbered 7, after V lost 4 bases and J lost 0 bases. For the CDR3, the DNA is TGTGCCAGCAGCCCCCTTAGCGGGAGCAGCTCCTACGAGCAGTACTTC. This encodes CASSPLSGSSSYEQYF. Filled out from reference TRBV14 and TRBJ2-7, the complete variable domain reads EAGVTQFPSHSVIEKGQTVTLRCDPISGHDNLYWYRRVMGKEIKFLLHFVKESKQDESGMPNNRFLAERTGGTYSTLKVQPAELEDSGVYFCASSPLSGSSSYEQYFGPGTRLTVT.

The V gene is TRBV5-4, the J gene TRBJ2-7; D possibly corresponds to TRBD2 (6 bases). CDR3 length: 14 amino acids. V lost 3 bases and J lost 1, with 11 bases in between. The germline CDR1 and CDR2 sequences are SGHNT and YYREEE (reference sequence). This CDR3 is CASSSGRGSYEQYF. DNA for the CDR3: TGTGCCAGCAGCTCGGGACGGGGGTCCTACGAGCAGTACTTC.

The chain employs TRBV7-2 and TRBJ2-6, with a tentative D call TRBD1 (5 bases). The CDR3 consists of 16 residues. The germline V and J ends were trimmed by 0 bases and 2 bases, with 8 bases remaining between them. The germline V gene has CDR1 SGHTA and CDR2 FQGNSA. CDR3 in amino acids: CASSLAQTAGANVLTF. For the CDR3, the DNA is TGTGCCAGCAGCTTAGCGCAGACAGCTGGGGCCAACGTCCTGACTTTC.

The chain combines TRBV5-1 with TRBJ1-2; D gene ambiguous. CDR3 size: 14 residues. V was pared by 1 base and J by 0 bases, with 7 bases between. Germline-derived CDR1 and CDR2 are SGHRS and YFSETQ. The CDR3 loop reads CASSLTPANYGYTF. CDR3 bases: TGCGCCAGCAGCTTGACACCTGCTAACTATGGCTACACCTTC.